This T cell receptor (beta chain) was found in a study of blood T cells in healthy people across ages. Aged roughly 6 to 90, donors were systemically healthy Caucasians from Russia. Every participating donor contributed about 10 milliliters of peripheral blood through a draw. The germline V gene has CDR1 SQVTM and CDR2 ANQGSEA. V gave up 8 bases and J gave up 0 bases, with 20 bases separating them. The CDR3 has 16 residues. This clonotype showed up just a few times. The antigen is not known. Study-wide results and limits: Age brought a roughly linear fall in TCR beta diversity measured per million T cells.

Alongside a J-beta primer mix, a sample-barcoded 5' primer served in a second PCR lasting about 7 to 11 cycles. TCRdb reprocessed the 5' RACE reads via MiXCR and lists one record per CDR3 protein. The sample includes 1.5 million to 2 million distinct CDR3 sequences, approximately 40% seen only once; the top ten take 23%. The chain carries TRBV29-1 and TRBJ1-5, with D perhaps TRBD1 (5 bases). The sequence was obtained from a human donor in good health. The source material was blood. CDR3 residues: CSPSLGEGDSNQPQHF. CDR3 DNA sequence: TGCAGCCCCTCGTTAGGGGAAGGGGATAGCAATCAGCCCCAGCATTTT.